Sequencing of this T cell receptor (beta chain) was carried out in a study of B cell selection in AIRE deficiency. Study-level findings and limits: Shared Treg sequences had shorter CDR3s, biased toward rearrangements with few non-templated insertions.

Study processing details: Treg pools: 51,000 or so distinct patient, under 100,000 donor TCRbeta sequences. Assay used: immunoSEQ multiplex PCR; TCRdb lists only in-frame clones, some missing. Clonal size and the V and J genes are those of that table, whereas D and trimming came from the DNA. This sample has roughly 14,000 clones; roughly 91% occur once, and the top ten carry more than 0.85%. Per germline, CDR1 SGHDT and CDR2 YYEEEE. The V and J ends lost 2 bases and 3 bases respectively, with 19 bases between them. This CDR3 has 17 amino acids. Sorted regulatory T cells were CD4-positive, CD25-high and CD127-low or negative. In the case of this clone: The antigen is not known.

The genes are TRBV5-6 and TRBJ2-3; tentative D call: TRBD2 (5 bases). Sequencing was done on a sample of Tregs sorted from PBMCs. The TCR was taken from a human donor with AIRE deficiency. CDR3 sequence (DNA): TGTGCCAGCAGCTTTGTTTTGTTGAGGAGGAGAACAGATACGCAGTATTTT. Translated: CASSFVLLRRRTDTQYF.